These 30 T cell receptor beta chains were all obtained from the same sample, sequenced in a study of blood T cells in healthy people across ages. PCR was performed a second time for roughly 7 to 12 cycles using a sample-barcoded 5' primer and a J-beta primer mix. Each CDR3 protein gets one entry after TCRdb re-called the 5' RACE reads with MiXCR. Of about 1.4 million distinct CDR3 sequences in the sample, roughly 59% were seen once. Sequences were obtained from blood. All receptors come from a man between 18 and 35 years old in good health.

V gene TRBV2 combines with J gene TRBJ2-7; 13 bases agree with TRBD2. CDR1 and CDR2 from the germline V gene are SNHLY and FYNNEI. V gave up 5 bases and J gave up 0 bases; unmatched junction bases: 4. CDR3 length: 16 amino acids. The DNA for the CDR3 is TGTGCCAGCAGTCTACTAGCGGGAGGGTCCTCCTACGAGCAGTACTTC. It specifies CASSLLAGGSSYEQYF.

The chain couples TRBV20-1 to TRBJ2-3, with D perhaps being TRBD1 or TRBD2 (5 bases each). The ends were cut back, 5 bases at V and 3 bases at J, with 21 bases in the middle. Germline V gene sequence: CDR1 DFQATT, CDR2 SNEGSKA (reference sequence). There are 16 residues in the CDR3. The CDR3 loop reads CSARYPGTELTDTQYF. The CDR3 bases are TGCAGTGCTCGTTACCCGGGGACGGAACTTACAGATACGCAGTATTTT.

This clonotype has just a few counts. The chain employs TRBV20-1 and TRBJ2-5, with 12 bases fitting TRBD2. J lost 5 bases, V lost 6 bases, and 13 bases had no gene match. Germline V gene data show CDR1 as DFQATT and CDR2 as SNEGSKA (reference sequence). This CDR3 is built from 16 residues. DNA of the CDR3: TGCAGTGCCAACTCCCGACTAGCGGGAGACCGTGAGACCCAGTACTTC. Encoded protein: CSANSRLAGDRETQYF.

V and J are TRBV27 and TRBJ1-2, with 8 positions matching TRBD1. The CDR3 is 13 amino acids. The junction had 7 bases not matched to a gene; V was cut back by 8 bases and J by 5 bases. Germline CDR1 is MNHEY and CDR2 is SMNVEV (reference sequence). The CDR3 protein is CASAQRQGYGYTF. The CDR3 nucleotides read TGTGCCAGCGCCCAACGACAGGGGTATGGCTACACCTTC.

CDR3 protein: CSLFENSYNEQYF. The CDR3 nucleotides are TGCAGCCTCTTCGAAAACTCCTACAATGAGCAGTACTTC. The J gene is TRBJ2-1, the V gene TRBV29-1; the D is unclear. The J call is uncertain, as TRBJ2-7 better fits the DNA end. This CDR3 contains 13 residues. The germline V gene encodes CDR1 SQVTM and CDR2 ANQGSEA.

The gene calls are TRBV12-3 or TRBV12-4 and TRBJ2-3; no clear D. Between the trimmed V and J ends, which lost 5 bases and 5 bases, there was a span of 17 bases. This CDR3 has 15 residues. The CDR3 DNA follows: TGTGCCAGCAGTCCCTCACGACCTGGGGAAGATACGCAGTATTTT. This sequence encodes CASSPSRPGEDTQYF.

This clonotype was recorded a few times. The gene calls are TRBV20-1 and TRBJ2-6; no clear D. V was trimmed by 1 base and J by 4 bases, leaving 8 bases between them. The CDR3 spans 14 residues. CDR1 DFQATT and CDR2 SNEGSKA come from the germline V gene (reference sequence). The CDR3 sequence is CSARGGLGANVLTF. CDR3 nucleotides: TGCAGTGCTAGAGGGGGTCTGGGGGCCAACGTCCTGACTTTC.

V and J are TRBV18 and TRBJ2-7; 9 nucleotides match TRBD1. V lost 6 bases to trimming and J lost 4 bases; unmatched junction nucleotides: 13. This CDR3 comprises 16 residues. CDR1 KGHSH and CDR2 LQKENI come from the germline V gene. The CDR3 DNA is TGTGCCAGCTCCTCCGGGACAGGGAGGGGCCCTTACGAGCAGTACTTC. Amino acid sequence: CASSSGTGRGPYEQYF.

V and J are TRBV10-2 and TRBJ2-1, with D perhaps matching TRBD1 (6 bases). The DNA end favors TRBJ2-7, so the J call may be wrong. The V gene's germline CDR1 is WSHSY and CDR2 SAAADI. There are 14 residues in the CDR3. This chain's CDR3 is CASSETDRLDEQYF. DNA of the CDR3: TGCGCCAGCAGTGAGACCGACAGGCTCGACGAGCAGTACTTC.

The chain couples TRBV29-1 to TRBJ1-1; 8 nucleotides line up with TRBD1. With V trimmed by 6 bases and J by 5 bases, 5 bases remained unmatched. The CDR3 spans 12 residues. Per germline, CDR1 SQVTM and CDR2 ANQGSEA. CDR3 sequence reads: CSVMDRETEAFF. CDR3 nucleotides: TGCAGCGTGATGGACAGGGAAACTGAAGCTTTCTTT.

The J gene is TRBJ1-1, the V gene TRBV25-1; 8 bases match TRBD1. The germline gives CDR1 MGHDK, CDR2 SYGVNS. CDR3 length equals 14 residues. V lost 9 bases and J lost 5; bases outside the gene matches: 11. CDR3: CASRTQGAGTEAFF. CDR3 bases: TGTGCCAGTAGGACCCAGGGGGCTGGGACTGAAGCTTTCTTT. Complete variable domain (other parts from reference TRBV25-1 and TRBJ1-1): EADIYQTPRYLVIGTGKKITLECSQTMGHDKMYWYQQDPGMELHLIHYSYGVNSTEKGDLSSESTVSRIRTEHFPLTLESARPSHTSQYLCASRTQGAGTEAFFGQGTRLTVV.

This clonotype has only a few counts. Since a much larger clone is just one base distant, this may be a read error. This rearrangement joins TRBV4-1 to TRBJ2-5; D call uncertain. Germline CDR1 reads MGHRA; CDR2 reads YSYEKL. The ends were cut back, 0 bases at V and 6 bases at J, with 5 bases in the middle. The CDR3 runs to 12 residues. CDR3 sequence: CASSQDGKTQYF. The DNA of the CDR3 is TGCGCCAGCAGCCAAGATGGGAAGACCCAGTACTTC.

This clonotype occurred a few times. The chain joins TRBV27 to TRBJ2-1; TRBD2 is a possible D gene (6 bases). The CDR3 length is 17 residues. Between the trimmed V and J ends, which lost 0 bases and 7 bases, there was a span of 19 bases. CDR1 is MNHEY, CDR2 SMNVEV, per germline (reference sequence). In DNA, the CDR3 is TGTGCCAGCAGTTTATCCAAAAGCCCGAGTGGGAGGAATGAGCAGTTCTTC. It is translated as CASSLSKSPSGRNEQFF.

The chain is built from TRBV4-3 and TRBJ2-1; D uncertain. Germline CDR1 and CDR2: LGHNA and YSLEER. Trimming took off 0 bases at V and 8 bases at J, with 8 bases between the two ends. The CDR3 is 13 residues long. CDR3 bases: TGCGCCAGCAGCCAAGATACCGTCGATGAGCAGTTCTTC. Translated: CASSQDTVDEQFF.

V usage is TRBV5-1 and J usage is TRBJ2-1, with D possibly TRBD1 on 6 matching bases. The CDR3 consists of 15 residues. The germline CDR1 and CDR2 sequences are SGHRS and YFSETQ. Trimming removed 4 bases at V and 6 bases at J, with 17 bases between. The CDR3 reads CASSPLDRLSNEQFF. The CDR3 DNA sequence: TGCGCCAGCAGCCCCCTTGACAGGCTGAGCAATGAGCAGTTCTTC.

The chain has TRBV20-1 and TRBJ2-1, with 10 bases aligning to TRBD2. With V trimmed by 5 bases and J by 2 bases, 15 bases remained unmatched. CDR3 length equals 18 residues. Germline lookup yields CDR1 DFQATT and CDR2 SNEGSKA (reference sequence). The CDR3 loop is CSAVTGLANKITYNEQFF. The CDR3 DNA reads TGCAGTGCTGTCACGGGACTAGCGAATAAAATAACCTACAATGAGCAGTTCTTC.

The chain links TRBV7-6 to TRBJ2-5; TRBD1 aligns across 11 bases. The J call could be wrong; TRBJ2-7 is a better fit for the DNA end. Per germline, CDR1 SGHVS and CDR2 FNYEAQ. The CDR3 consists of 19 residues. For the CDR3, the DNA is TGTGCCAGCAGCTTAACGGAAGGACAGGGGGCGCGGGTTCCATACGAGCAGTACTTC. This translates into CASSLTEGQGARVPYEQYF.

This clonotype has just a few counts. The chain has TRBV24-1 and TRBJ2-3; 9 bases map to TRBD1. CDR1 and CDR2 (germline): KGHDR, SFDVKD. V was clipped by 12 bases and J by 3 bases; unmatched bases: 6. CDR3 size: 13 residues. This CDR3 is CAVTGGGTDTQYF. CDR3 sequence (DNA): TGTGCCGTTACAGGGGGCGGAACAGATACGCAGTATTTT.

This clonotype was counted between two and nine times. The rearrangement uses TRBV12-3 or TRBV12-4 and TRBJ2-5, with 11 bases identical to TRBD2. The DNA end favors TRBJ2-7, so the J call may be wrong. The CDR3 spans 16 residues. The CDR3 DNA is TGTGCCAGCAGTCAAACTAGCGGGGGCTATTCTGGCGAGCAGTACTTC. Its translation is CASSQTSGGYSGEQYF.

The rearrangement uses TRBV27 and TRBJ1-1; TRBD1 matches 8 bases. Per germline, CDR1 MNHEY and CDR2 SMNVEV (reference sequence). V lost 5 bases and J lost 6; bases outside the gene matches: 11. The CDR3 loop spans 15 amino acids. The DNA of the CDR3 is TGTGCCAGCAGTATCCGGACAGGGCGGGTGGCTGAAGCTTTCTTT. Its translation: CASSIRTGRVAEAFF.

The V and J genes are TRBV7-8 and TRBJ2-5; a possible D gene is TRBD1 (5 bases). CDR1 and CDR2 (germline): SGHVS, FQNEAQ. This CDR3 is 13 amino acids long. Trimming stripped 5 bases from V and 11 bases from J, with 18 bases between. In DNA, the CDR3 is TGTGCCAGCAGCCTTCGCCCCAGGGATGAGCAGTACTTC. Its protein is CASSLRPRDEQYF.

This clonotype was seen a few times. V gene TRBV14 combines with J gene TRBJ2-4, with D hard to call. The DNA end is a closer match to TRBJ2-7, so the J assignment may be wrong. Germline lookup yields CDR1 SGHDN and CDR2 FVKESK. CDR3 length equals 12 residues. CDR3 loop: CASSQRRDEQYF. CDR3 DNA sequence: TGTGCCAGCAGCCAGAGACGGGACGAGCAGTACTTC.

The CDR3 is CASRSAVSTDTQYF. The CDR3 coding sequence is TGTGCCAGCAGATCTGCGGTTAGCACAGATACGCAGTATTTT. The chain has TRBV12-3 or TRBV12-4 and TRBJ2-3; D remains ambiguous. This CDR3 is built from 14 residues. V lost 6 bases and J lost 0, with 10 bases in between.

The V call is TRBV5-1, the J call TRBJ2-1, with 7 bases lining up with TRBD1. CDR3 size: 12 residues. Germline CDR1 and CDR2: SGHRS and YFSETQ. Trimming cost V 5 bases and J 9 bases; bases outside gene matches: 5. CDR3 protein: CASRLDRVEQFF. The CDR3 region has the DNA TGCGCCAGCAGGCTTGACAGGGTTGAGCAGTTCTTC.

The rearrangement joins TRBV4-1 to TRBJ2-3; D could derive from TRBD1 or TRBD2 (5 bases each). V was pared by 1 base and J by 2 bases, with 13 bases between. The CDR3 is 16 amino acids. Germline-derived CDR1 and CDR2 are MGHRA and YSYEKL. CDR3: CASSQVGLGDTDTQYF. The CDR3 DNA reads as TGCGCCAGCAGCCAAGTAGGTCTGGGGGACACAGATACGCAGTATTTT.

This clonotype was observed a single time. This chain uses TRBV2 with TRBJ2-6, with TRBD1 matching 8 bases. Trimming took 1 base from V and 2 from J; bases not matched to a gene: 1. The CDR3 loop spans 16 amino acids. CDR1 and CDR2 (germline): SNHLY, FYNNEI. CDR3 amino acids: CASSEGQGPGANVLTF. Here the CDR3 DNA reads TGTGCCAGCAGTGAAGGACAGGGGCCTGGGGCCAACGTCCTGACTTTC. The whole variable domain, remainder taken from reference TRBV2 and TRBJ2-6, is EPEVTQTPSHQVTQMGQEVILRCVPISNHLYFYWYRQILGQKVEFLVSFYNNEISEKSEIFDDQFSVERPDGSNFTLKIRSTKLEDSAMYFCASSEGQGPGANVLTFGAGSRLTVL.

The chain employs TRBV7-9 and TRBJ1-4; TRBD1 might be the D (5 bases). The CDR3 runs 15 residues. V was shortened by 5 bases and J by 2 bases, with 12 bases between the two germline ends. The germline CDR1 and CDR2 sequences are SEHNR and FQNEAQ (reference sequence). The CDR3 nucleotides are TGTGCCAGCAGCGATACGGGACCTACTAATGAAAAACTGTTTTTT. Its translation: CASSDTGPTNEKLFF.

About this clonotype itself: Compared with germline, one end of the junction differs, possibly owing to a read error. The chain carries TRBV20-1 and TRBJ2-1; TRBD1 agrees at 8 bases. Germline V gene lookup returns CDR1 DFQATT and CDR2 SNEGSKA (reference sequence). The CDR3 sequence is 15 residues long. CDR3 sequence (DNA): TGCAGTGCTGGGGGACAGGCGAGCTCCTACAATGAGCGGTTCTTC. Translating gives CSAGGQASSYNERFF.

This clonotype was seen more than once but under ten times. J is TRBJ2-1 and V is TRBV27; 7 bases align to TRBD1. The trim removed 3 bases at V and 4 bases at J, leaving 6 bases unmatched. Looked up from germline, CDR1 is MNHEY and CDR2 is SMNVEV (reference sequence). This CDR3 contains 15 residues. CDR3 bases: TGTGCCAGCAGTTTTCAGGGCAGGGGGTACAATGAGCAGTTCTTC. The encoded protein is CASSFQGRGYNEQFF.

CDR3 bases: TGTGCCAGCAGCCAAGTGGTGACGGGAGCTGGGTATGGCTACACCTTC. Translating it yields CASSQVVTGAGYGYTF. This chain joins TRBV3-1 and TRBJ1-2; no definite D call. The V gene lost 1 base and the J gene lost 5 bases, with 17 bases spanning the gap. The germline gives CDR1 LGHDT, CDR2 YNNKEL (reference sequence). The CDR3 consists of 16 residues.